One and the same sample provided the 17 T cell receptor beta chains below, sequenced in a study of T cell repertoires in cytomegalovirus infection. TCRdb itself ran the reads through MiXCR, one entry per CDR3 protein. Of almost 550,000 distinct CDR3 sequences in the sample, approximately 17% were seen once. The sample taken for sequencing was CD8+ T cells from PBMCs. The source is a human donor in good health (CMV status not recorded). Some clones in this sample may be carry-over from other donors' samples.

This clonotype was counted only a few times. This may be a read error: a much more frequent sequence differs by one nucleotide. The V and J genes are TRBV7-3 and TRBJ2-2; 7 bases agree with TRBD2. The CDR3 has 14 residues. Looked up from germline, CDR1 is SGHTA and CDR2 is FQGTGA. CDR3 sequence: CASSSTGGAGVLFF. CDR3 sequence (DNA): TGTGCCAGCAGCTCTACGGGAGGAGCCGGGGTGCTGTTTTTT.

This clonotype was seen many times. The CDR3 region is CASRAGDNEQYF. The CDR3 nucleotides are TGTGCCAGCAGGGCGGGAGATAACGAGCAGTACTTC. The genes are TRBV7-9 and TRBJ2-7; 7 nucleotides line up with TRBD2. The germline V gene encodes CDR1 SEHNR and CDR2 FQNEAQ (reference sequence). CDR3 length: 12 residues. Losses at the gene ends were 6 bases for V and 5 bases for J; bases not matched to a gene: 4.

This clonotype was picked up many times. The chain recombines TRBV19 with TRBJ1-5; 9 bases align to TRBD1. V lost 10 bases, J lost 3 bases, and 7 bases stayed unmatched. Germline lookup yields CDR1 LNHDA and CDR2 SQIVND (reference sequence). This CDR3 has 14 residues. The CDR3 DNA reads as TGTGCCACAAGGACAGGGGACTTCAATCAGCCCCAGCATTTT. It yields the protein CATRTGDFNQPQHF.

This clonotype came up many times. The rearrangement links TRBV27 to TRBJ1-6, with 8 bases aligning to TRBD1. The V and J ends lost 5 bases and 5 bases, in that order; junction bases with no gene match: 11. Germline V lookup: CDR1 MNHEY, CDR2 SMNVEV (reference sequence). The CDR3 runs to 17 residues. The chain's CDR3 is CASSLQDRAHHNSPLHF. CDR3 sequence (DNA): TGTGCCAGCAGTCTTCAGGACAGGGCTCACCATAATTCACCCCTCCACTTT.

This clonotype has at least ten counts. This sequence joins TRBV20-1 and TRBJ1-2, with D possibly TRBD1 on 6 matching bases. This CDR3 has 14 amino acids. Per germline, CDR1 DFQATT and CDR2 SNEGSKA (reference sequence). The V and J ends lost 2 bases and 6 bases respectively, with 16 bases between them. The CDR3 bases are TGCAGTGCTAGATCTGGTCAGGGGAACCATGGCTACACCTTC. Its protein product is CSARSGQGNHGYTF.

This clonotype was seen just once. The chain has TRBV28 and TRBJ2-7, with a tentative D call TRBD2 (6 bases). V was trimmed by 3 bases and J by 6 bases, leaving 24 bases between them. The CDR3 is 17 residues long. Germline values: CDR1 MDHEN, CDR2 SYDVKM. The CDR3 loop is CASSFPFMGGRPLEQYF. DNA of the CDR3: TGTGCCAGCAGTTTCCCCTTTATGGGGGGAAGGCCCCTCGAGCAGTACTTC. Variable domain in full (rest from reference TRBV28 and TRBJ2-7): DVKVTQSSRYLVKRTGEKVFLECVQDMDHENMFWYRQDPGLGLRLIYFSYDVKMKEKGDIPEGYSVSREKKERFSLILESASTNQTSMYLCASSFPFMGGRPLEQYFGPGTRLTVT.

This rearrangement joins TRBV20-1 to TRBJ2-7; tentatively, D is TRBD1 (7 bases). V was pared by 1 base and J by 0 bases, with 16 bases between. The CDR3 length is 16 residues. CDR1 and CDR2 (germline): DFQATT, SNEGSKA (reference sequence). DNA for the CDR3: TGCAGTGCTAGAGTGGGCAGGGGGGCACCCTCCTACGAGCAGTACTTC. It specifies CSARVGRGAPSYEQYF.

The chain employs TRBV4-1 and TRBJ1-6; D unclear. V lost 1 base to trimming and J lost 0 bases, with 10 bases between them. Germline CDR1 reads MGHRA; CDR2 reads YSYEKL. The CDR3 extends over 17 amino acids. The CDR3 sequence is CASSQGRDSSYNSPLHF. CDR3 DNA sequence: TGCGCCAGCAGCCAAGGCCGGGATAGCTCCTATAATTCACCCCTCCACTTT.

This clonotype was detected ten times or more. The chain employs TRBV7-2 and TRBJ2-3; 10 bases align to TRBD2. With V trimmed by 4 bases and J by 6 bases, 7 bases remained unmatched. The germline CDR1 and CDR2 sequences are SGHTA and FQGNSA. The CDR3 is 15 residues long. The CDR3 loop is CASSWGASGSDTQYF. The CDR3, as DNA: TGTGCCAGCAGCTGGGGGGCTAGCGGGAGTGATACGCAGTATTTT.

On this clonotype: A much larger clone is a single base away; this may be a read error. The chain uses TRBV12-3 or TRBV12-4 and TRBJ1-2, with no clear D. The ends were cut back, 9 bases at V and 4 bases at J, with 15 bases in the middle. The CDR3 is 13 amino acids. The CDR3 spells CARSPATAYGYTF. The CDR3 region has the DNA TGTGCCAGAAGCCCCGCTACCGCCTATGGCTACACCTTC.

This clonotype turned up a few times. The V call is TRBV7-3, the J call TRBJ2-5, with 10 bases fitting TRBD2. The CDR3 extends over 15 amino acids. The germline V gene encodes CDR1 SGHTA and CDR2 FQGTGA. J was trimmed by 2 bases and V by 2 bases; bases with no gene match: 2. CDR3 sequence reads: CASSLSSGSQETQYF. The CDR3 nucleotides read TGTGCCAGCAGCTTATCTAGCGGGAGTCAAGAGACCCAGTACTTC.

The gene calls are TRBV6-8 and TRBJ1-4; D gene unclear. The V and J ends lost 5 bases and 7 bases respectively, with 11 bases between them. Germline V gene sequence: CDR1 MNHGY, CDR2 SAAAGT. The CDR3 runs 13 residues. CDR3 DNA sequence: TGTGCCAGCAGTGCACCATTGCGTGAAAAACTGTTTTTT. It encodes CASSAPLREKLFF.

CDR3 in DNA: TGTGCCAGCAGACCATACAGGGCCGGGGCCAACGTCCTGACTTTC. Translated: CASRPYRAGANVLTF. The rearrangement uses TRBV7-9 and TRBJ2-6, with D tentatively TRBD1 (6 bases). This CDR3 has 15 amino acids. Germline CDR1 reads SEHNR; CDR2 reads FQNEAQ (reference sequence). The V end was cut by 6 bases, the J end by 4 bases, with 13 bases between. The variable domain in full, with the rest retrieved from reference TRBV7-9 and TRBJ2-6, is DTGVSQNPRHKITKRGQNVTFRCDPISEHNRLYWYRQTLGQGPEFLTYFQNEAQLEKSRLLSDRFSAERPKGSFSTLEIQRTEQGDSAMYLCASRPYRAGANVLTFGAGSRLTVL.

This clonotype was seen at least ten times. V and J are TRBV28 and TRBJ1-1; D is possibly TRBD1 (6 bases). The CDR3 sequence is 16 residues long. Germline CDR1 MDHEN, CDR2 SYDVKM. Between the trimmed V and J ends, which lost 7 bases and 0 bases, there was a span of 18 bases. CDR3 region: CASTPLGAGMNTEAFF. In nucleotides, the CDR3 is TGTGCCAGCACCCCGTTGGGGGCAGGAATGAACACTGAAGCTTTCTTT.

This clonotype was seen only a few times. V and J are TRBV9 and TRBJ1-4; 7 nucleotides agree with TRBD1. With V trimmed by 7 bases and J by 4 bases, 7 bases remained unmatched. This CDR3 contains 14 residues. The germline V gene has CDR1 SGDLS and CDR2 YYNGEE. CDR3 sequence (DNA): TGTGCCAGCGGAGGGGGGACAGATAATGAAAAACTGTTTTTT. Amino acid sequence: CASGGGTDNEKLFF.

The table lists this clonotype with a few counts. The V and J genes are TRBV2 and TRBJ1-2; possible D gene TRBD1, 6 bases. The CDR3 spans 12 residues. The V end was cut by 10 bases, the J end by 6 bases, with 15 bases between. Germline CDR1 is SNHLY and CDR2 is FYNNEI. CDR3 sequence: CATSEGVDGYTF. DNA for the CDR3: TGTGCCACCTCTGAGGGGGTCGATGGCTACACCTTC.

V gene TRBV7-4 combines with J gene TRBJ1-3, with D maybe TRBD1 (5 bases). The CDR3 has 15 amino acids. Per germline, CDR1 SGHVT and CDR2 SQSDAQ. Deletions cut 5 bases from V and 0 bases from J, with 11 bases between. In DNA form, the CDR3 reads TGTGCCAGCAGCATGGGGCTTCACTCTGGAAACACCATATATTTT. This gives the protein CASSMGLHSGNTIYF.